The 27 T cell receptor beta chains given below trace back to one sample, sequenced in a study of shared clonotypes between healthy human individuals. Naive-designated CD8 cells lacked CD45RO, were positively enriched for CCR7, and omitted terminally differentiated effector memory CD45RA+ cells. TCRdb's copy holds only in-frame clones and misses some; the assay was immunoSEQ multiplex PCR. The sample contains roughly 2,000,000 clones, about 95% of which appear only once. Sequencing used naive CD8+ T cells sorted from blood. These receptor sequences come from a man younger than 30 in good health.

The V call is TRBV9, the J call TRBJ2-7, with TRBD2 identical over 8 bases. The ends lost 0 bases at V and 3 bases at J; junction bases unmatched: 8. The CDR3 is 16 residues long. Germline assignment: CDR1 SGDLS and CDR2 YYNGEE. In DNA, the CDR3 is TGTGCCAGCAGCGTAGGAGCGGGAGTACTTGGCTACGAGCAGTACTTC. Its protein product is CASSVGAGVLGYEQYF.

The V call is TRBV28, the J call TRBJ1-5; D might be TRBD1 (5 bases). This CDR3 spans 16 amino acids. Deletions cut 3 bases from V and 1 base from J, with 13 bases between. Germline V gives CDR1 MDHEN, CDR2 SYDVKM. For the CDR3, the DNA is TGTGCCAGCAGTTTTCTCGGACAAACAAGCAATCAGCCCCAGCATTTT. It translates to CASSFLGQTSNQPQHF.

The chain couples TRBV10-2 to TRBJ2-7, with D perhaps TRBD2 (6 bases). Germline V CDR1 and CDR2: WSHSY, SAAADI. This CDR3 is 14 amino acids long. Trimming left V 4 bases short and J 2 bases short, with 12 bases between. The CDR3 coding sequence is TGCGCCAGCAGTGTTAGCGGACCAACCTACGAGCAGTACTTC. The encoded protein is CASSVSGPTYEQYF.

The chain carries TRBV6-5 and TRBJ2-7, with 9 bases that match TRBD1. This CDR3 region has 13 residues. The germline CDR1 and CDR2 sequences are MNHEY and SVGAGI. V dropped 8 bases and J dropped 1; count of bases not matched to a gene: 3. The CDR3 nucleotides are TGTGCCAGCGGGACAGGGCCATCCTACGAGCAGTACTTC. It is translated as CASGTGPSYEQYF.

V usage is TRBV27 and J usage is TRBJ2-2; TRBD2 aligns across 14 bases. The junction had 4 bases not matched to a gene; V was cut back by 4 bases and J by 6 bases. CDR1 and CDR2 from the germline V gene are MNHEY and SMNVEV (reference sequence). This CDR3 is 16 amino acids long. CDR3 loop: CASSWGLAGASGELFF. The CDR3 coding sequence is TGTGCCAGCAGTTGGGGACTAGCGGGGGCTTCCGGGGAGCTGTTTTTT.

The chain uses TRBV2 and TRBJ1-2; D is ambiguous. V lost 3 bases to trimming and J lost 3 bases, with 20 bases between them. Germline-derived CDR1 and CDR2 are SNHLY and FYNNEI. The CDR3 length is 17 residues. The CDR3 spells CASSDAVAGVSDYGYTF. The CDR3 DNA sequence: TGTGCCAGCAGTGATGCGGTTGCGGGTGTTAGTGACTATGGCTACACCTTC.

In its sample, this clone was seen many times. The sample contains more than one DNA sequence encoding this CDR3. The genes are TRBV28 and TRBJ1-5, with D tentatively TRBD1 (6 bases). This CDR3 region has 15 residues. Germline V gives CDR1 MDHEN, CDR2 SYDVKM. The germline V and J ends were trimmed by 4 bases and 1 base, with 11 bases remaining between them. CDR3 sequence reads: CASSSTGGSNQPQHF. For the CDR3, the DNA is TGTGCCAGCAGTTCGACAGGAGGAAGCAATCAGCCCCAGCATTTT.

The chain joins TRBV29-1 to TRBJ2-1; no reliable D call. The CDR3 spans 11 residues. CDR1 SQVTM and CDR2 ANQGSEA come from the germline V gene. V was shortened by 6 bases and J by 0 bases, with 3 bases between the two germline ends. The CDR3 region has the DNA TGCAGCGTGGTCTCCTACAATGAGCAGTTCTTC. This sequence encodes CSVVSYNEQFF.

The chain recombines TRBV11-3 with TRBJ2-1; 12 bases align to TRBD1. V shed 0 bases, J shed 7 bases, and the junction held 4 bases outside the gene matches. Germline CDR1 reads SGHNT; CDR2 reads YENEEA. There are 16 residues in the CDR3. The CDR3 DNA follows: TGTGCCAGCAGCTTAGATAGGGGACAGGGGGCTAATGAGCAGTTCTTC. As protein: CASSLDRGQGANEQFF.

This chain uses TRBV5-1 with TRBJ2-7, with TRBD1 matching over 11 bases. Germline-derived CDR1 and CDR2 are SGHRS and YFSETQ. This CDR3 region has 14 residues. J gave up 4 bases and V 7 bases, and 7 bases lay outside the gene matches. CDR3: CASGIGQGAYEQYF. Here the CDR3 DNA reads TGCGCCAGCGGAATCGGACAGGGGGCTTACGAGCAGTACTTC.

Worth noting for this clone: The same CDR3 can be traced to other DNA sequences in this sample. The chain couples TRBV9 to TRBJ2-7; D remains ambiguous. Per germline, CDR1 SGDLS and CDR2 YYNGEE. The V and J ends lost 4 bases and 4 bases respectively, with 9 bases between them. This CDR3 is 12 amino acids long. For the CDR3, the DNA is TGTGCCAGCAGCCCCGGTGGGTACGAGCAGTACTTC. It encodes CASSPGGYEQYF.

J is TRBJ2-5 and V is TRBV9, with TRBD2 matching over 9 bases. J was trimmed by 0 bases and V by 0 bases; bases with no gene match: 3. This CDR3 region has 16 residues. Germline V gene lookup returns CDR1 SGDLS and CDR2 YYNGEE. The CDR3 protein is CASSVVPSGDQETQYF. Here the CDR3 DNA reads TGTGCCAGCAGCGTAGTACCTAGCGGGGACCAAGAGACCCAGTACTTC.

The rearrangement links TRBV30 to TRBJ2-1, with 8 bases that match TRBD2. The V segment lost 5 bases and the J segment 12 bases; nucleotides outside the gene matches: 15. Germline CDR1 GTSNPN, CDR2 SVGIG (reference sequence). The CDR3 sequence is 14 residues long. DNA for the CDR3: TGTGCCTGGGACCTGGAGCGGGGGCAAATGGGGCAGTTCTTC. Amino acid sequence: CAWDLERGQMGQFF.

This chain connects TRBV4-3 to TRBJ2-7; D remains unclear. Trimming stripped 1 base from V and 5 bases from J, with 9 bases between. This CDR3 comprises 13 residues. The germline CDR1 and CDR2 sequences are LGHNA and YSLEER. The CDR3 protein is CASSQVLGNEQYF. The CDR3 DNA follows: TGCGCCAGCAGCCAAGTATTAGGCAACGAGCAGTACTTC.

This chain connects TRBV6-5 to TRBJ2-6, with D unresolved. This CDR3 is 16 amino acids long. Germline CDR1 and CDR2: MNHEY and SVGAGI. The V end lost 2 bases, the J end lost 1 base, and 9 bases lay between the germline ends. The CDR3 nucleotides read TGTGCCAGCAGTTACCTTGTTGGGTCTGGGGCCAACGTCCTGACTTTC. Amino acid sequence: CASSYLVGSGANVLTF.

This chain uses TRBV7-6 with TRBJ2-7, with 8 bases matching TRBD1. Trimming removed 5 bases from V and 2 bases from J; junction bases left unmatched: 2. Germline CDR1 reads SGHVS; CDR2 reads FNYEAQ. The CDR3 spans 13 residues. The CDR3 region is CASSRTGTYEQYF. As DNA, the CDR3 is TGTGCCAGCAGCAGGACAGGGACCTACGAGCAGTACTTC.

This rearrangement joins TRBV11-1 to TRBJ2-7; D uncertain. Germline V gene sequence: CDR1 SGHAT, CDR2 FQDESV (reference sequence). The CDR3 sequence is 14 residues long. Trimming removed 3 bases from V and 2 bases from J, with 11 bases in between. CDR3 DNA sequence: TGTGCCAGCAGCTTCGGATTTCTTCCCTACGAGCAGTACTTC. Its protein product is CASSFGFLPYEQYF.

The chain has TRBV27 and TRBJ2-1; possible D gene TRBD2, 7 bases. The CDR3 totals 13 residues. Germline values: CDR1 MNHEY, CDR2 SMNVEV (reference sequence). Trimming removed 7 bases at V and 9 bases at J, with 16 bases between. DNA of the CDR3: TGTGCCAGCACCTATAGGGGGGAGGGTGAGCAGTTCTTC. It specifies CASTYRGEGEQFF.

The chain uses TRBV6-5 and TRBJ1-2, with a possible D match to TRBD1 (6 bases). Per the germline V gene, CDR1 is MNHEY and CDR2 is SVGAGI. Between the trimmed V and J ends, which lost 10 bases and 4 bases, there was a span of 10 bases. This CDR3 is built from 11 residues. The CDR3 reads CATIQGYGYTF. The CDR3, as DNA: TGTGCCACAATACAGGGCTATGGCTACACCTTC.

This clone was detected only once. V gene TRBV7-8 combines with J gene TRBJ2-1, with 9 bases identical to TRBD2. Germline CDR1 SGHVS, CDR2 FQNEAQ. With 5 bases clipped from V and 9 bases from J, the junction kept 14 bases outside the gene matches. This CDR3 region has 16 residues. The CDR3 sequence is CASSPTIAGDLVEQFF. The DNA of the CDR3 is TGTGCCAGCAGCCCCACCATAGCGGGAGATCTGGTTGAGCAGTTCTTC.

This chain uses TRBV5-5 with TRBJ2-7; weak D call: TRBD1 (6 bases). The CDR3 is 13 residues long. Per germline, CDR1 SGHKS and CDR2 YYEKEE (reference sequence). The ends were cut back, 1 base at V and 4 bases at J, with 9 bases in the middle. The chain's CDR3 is CASSLQGNYEQYF. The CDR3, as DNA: TGTGCCAGCAGCTTGCAGGGGAATTACGAGCAGTACTTC.

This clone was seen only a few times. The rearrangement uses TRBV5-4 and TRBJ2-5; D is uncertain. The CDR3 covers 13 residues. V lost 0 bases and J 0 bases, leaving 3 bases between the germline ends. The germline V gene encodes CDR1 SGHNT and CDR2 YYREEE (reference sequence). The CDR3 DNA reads TGTGCCAGCAGCTTGGACAACCAAGAGACCCAGTACTTC. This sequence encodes CASSLDNQETQYF. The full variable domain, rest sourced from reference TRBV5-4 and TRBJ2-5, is ETGVTQSPTHLIKTRGQQVTLRCSSQSGHNTVSWYQQALGQGPQFIFQYYREEENGRGNFPPRFSGLQFPNYSSELNVNALELDDSALYLCASSLDNQETQYFGPGTRLLVL.

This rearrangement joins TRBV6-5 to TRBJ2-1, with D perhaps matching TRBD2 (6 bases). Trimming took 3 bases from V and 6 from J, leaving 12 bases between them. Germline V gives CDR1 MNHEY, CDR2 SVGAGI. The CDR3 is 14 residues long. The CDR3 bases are TGTGCCAGCAGTTATTCTGAAGCGGGCAATGAGCAGTTCTTC. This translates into CASSYSEAGNEQFF.

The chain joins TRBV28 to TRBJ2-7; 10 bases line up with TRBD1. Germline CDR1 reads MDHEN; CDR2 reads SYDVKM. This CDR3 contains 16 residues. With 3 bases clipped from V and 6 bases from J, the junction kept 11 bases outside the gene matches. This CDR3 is CASSLGSGDRGGEQYF. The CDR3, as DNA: TGTGCCAGCAGTTTGGGATCCGGGGACAGGGGAGGCGAGCAGTACTTC.

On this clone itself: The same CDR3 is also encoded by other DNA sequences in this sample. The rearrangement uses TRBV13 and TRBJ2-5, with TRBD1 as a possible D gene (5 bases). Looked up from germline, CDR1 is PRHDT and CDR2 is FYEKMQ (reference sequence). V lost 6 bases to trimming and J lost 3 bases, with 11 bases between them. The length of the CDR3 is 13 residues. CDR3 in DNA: TGTGCCAGCAGTCCCGACAGAGAAGAGACCCAGTACTTC. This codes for CASSPDREETQYF. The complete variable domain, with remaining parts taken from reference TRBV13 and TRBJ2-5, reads AAGVIQSPRHLIKEKRETATLKCYPIPRHDTVYWYQQGPGQDPQFLISFYEKMQSDKGSIPDRFSAQQFSDYHSELNMSSLELGDSALYFCASSPDREETQYFGPGTRLLVL.

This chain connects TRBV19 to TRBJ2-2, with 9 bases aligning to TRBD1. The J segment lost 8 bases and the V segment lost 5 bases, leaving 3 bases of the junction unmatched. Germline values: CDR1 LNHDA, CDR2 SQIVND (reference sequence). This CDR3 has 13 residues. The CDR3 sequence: CASSLGQGGELFF. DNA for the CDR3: TGTGCCAGTAGTTTGGGACAGGGTGGGGAGCTGTTTTTT.

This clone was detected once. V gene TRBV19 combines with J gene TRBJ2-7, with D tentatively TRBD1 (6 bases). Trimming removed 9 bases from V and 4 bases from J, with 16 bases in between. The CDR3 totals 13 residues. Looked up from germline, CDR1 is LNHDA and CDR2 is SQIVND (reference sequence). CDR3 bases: TGTGCCAGCCGGCCGGGACACCTTTACGAGCAGTACTTC. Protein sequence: CASRPGHLYEQYF.